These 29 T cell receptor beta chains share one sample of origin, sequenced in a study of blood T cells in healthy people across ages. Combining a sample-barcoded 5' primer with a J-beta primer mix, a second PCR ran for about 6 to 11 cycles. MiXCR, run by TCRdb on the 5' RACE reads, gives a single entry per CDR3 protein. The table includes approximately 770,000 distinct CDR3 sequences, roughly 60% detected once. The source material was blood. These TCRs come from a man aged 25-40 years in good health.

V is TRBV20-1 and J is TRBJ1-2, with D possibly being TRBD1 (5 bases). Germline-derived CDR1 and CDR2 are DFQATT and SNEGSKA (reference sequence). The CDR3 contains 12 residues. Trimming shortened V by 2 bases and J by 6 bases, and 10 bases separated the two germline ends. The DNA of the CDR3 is TGCAGTGCTAGATCAGGGCCCCATGGCTACACCTTC. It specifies CSARSGPHGYTF.

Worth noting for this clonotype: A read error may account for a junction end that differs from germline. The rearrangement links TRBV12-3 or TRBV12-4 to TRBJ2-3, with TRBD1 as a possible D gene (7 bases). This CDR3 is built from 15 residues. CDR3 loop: CASSFGVGGTETQYF. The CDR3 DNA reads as TGTGCCAGCAGTTTCGGGGTCGGCGGGACAGAGACGCAGTATTTT.

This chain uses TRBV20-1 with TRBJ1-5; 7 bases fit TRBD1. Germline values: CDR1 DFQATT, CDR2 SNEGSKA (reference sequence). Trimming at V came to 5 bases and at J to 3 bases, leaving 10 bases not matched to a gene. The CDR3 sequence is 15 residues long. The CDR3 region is CSAATGQANNQPQHF. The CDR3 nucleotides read TGCAGTGCTGCCACCGGACAGGCCAACAATCAGCCCCAGCATTTT.

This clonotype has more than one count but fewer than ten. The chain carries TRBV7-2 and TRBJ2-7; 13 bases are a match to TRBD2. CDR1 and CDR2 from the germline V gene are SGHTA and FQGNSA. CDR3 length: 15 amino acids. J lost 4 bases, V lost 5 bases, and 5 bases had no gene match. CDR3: CASSLRTSGSYEQYF. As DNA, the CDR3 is TGTGCCAGCAGCCTCAGGACTAGCGGGAGTTACGAGCAGTACTTC.

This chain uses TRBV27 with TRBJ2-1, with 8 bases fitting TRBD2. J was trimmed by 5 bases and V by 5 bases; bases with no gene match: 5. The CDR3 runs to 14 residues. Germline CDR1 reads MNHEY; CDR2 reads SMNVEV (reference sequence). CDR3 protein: CASSGVAGHNEQFF. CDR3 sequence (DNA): TGTGCCAGCAGTGGGGTAGCGGGGCACAATGAGCAGTTCTTC.

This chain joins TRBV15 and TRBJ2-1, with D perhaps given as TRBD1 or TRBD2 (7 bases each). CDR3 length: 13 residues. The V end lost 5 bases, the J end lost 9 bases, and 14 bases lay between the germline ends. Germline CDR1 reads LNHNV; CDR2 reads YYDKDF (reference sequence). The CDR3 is CATSGTRGGEQFF. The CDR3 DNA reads TGTGCCACCAGCGGAACCAGGGGGGGTGAGCAGTTCTTC.

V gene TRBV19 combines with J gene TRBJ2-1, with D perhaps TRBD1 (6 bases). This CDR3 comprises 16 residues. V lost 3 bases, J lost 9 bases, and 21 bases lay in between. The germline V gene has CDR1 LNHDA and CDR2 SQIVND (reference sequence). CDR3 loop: CASSINGGQGFLEQFF. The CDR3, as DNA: TGTGCCAGTAGTATTAACGGTGGTCAGGGGTTCCTTGAGCAGTTCTTC.

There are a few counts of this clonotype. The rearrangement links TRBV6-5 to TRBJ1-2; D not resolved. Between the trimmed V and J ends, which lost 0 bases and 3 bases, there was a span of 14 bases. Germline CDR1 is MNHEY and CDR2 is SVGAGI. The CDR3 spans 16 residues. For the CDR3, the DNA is TGTGCCAGCAGTTACTCGTCGATGACGGAAGACTATGGCTACACCTTC. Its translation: CASSYSSMTEDYGYTF.

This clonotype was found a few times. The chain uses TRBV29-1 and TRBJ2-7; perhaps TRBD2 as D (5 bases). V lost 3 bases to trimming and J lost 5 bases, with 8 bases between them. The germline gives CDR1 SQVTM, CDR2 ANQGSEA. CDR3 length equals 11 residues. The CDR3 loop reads CSVEDSDEQYF. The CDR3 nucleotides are TGCAGCGTTGAGGACTCGGACGAGCAGTACTTC.

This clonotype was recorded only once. The DNA of the CDR3 is TGCAGTGCTAAGAAGGGATACGAGCAGTACTTC. It translates to CSAKKGYEQYF. This chain connects TRBV20-1 to TRBJ2-7; D call uncertain. Germline CDR1 DFQATT, CDR2 SNEGSKA (reference sequence). There are 11 residues in the CDR3. V lost 4 bases, J lost 4 bases, and 8 bases lay in between.

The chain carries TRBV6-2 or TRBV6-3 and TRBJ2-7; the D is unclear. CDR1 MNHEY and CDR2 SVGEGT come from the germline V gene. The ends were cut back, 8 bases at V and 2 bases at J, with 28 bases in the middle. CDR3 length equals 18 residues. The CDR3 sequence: CASGAPPATVRKAYEQYF. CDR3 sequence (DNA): TGTGCCAGCGGAGCCCCCCCAGCGACTGTCCGCAAAGCCTACGAGCAGTACTTC.

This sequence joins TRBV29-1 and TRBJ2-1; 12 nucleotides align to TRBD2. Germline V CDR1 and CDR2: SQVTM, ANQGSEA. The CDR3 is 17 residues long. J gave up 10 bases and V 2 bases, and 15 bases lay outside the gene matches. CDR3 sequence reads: CSVETKLTSGRSGEQFF. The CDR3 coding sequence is TGCAGCGTTGAAACCAAACTAACTAGCGGGAGGTCGGGGGAGCAGTTCTTC.

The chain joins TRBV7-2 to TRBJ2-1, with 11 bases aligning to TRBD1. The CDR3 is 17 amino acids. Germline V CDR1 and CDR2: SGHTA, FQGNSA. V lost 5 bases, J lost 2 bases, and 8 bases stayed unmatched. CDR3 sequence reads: CASSPTGGQGAYNEQFF. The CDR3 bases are TGTGCCAGCAGCCCGACTGGGGGACAGGGGGCCTACAATGAGCAGTTCTTC.

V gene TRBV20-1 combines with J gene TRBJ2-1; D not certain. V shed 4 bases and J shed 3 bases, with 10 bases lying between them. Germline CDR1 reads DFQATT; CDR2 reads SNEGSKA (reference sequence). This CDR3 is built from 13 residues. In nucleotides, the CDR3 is TGCAGTGCTAAGGATAGCTTCTACAATGAGCAGTTCTTC. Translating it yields CSAKDSFYNEQFF.

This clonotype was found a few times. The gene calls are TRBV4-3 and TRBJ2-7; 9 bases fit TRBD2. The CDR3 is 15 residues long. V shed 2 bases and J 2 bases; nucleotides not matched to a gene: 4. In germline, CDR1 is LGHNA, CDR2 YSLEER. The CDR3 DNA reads TGCGCCAGCAGCCAATCAAGGACTAGCGCCTACGAGCAGTACTTC. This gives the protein CASSQSRTSAYEQYF.

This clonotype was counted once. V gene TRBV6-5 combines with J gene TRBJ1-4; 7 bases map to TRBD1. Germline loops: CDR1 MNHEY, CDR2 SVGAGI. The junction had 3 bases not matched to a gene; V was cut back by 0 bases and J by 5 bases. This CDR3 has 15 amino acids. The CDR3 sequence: CASSYSRQGNEKLFF. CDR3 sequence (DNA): TGTGCCAGCAGTTACTCTCGACAGGGCAATGAAAAACTGTTTTTT.

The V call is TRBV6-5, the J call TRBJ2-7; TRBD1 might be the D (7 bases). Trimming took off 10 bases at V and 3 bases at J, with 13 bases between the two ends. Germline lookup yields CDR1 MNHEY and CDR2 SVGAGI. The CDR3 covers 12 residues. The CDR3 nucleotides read TGTGCCACCCGACAGGGAGGCTACGAGCAGTACTTC. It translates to CATRQGGYEQYF.

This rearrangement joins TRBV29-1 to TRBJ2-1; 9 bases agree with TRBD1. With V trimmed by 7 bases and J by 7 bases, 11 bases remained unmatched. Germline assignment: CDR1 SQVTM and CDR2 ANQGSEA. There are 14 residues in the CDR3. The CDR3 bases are TGCAGCGCCCCCCGGTACAGGGGGCGGAATGAGCAGTTCTTC. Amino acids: CSAPRYRGRNEQFF.

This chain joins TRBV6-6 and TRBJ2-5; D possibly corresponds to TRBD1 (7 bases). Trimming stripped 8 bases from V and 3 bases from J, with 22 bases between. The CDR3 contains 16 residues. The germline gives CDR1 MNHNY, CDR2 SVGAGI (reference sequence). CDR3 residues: CASHTGYSRGEETQYF. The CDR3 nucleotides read TGTGCCAGCCACACTGGATATTCCAGGGGGGAAGAGACCCAGTACTTC.

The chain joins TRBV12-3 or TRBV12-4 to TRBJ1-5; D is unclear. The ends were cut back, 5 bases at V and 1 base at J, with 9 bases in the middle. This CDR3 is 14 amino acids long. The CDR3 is CASSQWASNQPQHF. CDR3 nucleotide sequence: TGTGCCAGCAGTCAATGGGCAAGCAATCAGCCCCAGCATTTT.

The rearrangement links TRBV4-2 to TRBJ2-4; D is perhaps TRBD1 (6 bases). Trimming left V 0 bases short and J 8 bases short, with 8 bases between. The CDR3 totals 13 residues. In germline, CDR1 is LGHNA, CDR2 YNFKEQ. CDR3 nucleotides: TGTGCCAGCAGCCAAGAACAGGGCCACATTCAGTACTTC. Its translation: CASSQEQGHIQYF.

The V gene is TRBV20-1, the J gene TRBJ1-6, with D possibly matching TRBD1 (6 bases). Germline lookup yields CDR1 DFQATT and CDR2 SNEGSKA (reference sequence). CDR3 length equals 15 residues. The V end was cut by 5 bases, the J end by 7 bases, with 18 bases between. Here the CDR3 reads CSAGGGTVSNSPLHF. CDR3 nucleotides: TGCAGTGCTGGCGGGGGCACAGTCTCCAATTCACCCCTCCACTTT.

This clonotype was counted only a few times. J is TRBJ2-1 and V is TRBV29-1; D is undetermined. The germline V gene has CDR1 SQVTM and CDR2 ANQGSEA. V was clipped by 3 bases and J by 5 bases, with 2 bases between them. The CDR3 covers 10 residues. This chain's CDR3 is CSVDDNEQFF. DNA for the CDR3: TGCAGCGTTGACGACAATGAGCAGTTCTTC.

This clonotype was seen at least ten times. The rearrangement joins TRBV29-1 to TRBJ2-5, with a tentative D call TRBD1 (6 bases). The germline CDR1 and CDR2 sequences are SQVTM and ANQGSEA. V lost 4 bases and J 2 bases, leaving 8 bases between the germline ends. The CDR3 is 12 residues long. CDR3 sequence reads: CSVGGGQETQYF. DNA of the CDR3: TGCAGCGTTGGAGGGGGTCAAGAGACCCAGTACTTC.

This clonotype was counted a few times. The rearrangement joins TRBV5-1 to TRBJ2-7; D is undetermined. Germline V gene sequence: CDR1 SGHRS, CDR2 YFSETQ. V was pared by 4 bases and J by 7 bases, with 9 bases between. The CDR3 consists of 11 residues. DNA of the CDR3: TGCGCCAGCAGCCCCCCTTGGGAGCAGTACTTC. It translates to CASSPPWEQYF. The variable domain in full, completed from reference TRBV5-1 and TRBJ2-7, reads KAGVTQTPRYLIKTRGQQVTLSCSPISGHRSVSWYQQTPGQGLQFLFEYFSETQRNKGNFPGRFSGRQFSNSRSEMNVSTLELGDSALYLCASSPPWEQYFGPGTRLTVT.

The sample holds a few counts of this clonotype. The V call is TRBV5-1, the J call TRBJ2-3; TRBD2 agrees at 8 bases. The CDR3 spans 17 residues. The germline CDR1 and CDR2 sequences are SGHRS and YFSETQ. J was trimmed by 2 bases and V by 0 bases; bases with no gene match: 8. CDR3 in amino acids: CASSLAGTSLSTDTQYF. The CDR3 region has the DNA TGCGCCAGCAGCTTGGCGGGGACTAGTCTCTCCACAGATACGCAGTATTTT. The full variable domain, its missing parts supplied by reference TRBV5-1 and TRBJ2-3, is KAGVTQTPRYLIKTRGQQVTLSCSPISGHRSVSWYQQTPGQGLQFLFEYFSETQRNKGNFPGRFSGRQFSNSRSEMNVSTLELGDSALYLCASSLAGTSLSTDTQYFGPGTRLTVL.

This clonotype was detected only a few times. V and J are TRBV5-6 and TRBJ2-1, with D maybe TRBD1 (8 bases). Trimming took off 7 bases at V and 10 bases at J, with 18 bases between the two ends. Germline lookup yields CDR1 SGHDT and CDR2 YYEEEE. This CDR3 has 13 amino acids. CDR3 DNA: TGTGCCAGCGGGGGGGACAGGCAATGGGAGCAGTTCTTC. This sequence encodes CASGGDRQWEQFF. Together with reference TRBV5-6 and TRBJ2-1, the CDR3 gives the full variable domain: DAGVTQSPTHLIKTRGQQVTLRCSPKSGHDTVSWYQQALGQGPQFIFQYYEEEERQRGNFPDRFSGHQFPNYSSELNVNALLLGDSALYLCASGGDRQWEQFFGPGTRLTVL.

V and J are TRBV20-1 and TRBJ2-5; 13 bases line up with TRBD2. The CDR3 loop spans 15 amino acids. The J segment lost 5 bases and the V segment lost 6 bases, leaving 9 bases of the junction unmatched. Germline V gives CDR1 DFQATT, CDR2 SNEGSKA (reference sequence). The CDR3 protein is CSAPTSGGRIETQYF. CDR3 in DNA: TGCAGTGCGCCGACTAGCGGGGGGCGGATCGAGACCCAGTACTTC.

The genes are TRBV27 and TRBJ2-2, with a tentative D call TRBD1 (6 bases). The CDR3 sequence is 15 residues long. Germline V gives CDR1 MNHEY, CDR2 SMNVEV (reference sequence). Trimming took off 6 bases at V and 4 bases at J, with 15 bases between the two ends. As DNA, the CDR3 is TGTGCCAGCAGCCCAGAGGGGGTACCCACCGGGGAGCTGTTTTTT. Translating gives CASSPEGVPTGELFF.